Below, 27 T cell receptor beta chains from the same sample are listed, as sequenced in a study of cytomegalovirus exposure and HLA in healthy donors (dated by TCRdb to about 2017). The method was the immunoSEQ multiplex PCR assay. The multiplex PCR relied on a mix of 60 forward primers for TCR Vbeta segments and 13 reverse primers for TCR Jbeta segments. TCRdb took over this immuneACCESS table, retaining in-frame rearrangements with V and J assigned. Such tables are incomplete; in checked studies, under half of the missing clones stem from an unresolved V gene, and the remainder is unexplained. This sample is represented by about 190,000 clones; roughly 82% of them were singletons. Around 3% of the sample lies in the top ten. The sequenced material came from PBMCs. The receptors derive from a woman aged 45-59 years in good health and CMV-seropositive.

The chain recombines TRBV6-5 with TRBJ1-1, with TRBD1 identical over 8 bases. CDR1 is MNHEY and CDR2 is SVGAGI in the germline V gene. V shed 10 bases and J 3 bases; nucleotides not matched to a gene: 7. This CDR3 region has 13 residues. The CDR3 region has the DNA TGTGCCATTGACACAGGGGGTGACACTGAAGCTTTCTTT. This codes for CAIDTGGDTEAFF.

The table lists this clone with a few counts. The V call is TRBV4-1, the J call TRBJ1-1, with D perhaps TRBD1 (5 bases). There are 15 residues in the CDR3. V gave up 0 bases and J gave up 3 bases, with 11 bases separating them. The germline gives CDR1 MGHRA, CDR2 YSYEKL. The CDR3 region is CASSQDGRADTEAFF. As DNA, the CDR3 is TGCGCCAGCAGCCAAGACGGCAGGGCTGACACTGAAGCTTTCTTT.

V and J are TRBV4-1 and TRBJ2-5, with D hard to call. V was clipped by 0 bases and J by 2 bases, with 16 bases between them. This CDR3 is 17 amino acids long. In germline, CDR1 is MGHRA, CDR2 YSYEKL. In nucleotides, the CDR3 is TGCGCCAGCAGCCAAGATGGGCCTACCGTCTGGCAAGAGACCCAGTACTTC. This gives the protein CASSQDGPTVWQETQYF.

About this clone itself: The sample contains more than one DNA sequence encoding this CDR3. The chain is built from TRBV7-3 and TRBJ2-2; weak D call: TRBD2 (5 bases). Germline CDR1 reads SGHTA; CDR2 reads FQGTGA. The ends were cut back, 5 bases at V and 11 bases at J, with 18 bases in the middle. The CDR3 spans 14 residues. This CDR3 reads CASSHTGGSGELFF. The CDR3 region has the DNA TGTGCCAGCAGCCATACGGGCGGGTCGGGAGAGCTGTTTTTT.

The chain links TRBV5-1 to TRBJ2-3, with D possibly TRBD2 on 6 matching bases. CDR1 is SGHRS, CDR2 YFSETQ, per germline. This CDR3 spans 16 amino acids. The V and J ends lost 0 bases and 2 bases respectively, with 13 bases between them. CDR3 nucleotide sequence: TGCGCCAGCAGCTTGGGACTAGGAGTAGTCACAGATACGCAGTATTTT. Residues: CASSLGLGVVTDTQYF.

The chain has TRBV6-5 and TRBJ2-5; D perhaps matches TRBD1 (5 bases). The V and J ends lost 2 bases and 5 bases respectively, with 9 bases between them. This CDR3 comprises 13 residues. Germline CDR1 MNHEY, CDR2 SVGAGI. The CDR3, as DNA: TGTGCCAGCAGTTACCAGGGAAGGGAGACCCAGTACTTC. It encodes CASSYQGRETQYF.

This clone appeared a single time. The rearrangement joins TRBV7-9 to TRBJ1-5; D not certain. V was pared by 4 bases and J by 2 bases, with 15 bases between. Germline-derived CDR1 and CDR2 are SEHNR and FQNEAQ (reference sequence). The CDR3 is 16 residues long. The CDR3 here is CASSSFEGIGNQPQHF. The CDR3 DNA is TGTGCCAGCAGCTCTTTCGAGGGAATAGGCAATCAGCCCCAGCATTTT.

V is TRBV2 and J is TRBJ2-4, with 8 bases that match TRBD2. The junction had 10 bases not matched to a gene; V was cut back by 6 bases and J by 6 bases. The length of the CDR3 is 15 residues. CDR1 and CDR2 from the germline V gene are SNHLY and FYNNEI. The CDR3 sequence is CASRENPGTRNIQYF. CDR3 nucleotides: TGTGCCAGCAGAGAAAACCCCGGGACTAGAAACATTCAGTACTTC.

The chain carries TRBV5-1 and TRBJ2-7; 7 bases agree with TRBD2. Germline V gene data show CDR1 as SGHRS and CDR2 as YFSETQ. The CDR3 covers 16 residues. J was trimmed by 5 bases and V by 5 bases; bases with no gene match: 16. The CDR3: CASRAGRGLTGDEQYF. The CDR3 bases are TGCGCCAGCAGGGCTGGGAGGGGTTTAACTGGCGACGAGCAGTACTTC.

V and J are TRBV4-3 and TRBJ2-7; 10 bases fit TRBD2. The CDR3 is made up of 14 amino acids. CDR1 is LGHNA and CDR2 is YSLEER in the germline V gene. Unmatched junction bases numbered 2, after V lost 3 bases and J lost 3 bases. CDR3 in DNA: TGCGCCAGCAGCCACCTAGCGGGGGACTACGAGCAGTACTTC. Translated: CASSHLAGDYEQYF.

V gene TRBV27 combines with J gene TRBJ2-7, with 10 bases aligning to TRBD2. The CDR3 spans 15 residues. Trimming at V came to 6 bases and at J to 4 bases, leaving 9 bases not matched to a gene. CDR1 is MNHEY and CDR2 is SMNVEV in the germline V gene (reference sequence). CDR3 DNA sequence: TGTGCCAGCAGCCTGAATGTAGCGGGGGGTTACGAGCAGTACTTC. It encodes CASSLNVAGGYEQYF.

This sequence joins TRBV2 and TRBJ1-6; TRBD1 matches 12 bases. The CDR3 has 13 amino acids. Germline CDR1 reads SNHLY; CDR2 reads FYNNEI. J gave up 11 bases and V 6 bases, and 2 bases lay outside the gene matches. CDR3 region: CASRGTGGTPLHF. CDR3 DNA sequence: TGTGCCAGCAGGGGGACAGGGGGCACACCCCTCCACTTT.

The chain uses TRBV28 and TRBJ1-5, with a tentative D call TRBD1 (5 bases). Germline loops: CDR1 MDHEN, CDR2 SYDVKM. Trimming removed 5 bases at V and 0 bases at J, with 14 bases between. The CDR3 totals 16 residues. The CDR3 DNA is TGTGCCAGCAGTCGCACTGACAGTTCTAGCAATCAGCCCCAGCATTTT. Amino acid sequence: CASSRTDSSSNQPQHF.

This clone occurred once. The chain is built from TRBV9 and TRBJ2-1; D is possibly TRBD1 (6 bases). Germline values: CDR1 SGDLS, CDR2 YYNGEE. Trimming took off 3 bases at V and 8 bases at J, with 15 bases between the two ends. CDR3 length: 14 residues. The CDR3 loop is CASSALTGLHEQFF. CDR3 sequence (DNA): TGTGCCAGCAGCGCCTTAACAGGGTTGCATGAGCAGTTCTTC.

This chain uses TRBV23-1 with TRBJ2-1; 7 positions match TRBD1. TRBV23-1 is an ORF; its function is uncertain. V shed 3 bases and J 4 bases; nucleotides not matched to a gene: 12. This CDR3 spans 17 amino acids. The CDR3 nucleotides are TGCGCCAGCAGTCAGACCGGGACAGCAATAGAATACAATGAGCAGTTCTTC. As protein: CASSQTGTAIEYNEQFF.

The DNA for the CDR3 is TGTGCCAGCAGCCCTAGGACAGGGGGCAATGAGCAGTTCTTC. It codes for CASSPRTGGNEQFF. This chain joins TRBV21-1 and TRBJ2-1; the DNA was not used to check the table's D call, TRBD1. TRBV21-1 is a recognized pseudogene. This CDR3 has 14 residues.

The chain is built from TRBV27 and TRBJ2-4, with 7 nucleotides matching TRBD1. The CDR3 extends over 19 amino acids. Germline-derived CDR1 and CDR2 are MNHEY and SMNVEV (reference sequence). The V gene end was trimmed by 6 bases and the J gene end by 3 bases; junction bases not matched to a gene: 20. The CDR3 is CASRFYQGNTDRSKNIQYF. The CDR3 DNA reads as TGTGCCAGCAGGTTTTATCAGGGTAATACGGACAGGAGCAAAAACATTCAGTACTTC.

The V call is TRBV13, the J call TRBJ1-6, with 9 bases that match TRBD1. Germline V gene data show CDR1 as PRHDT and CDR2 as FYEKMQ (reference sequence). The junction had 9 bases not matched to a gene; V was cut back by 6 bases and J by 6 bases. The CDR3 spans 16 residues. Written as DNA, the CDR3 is TGTGCCAGCAGTCCCGGGACAGGGAACGGTAATTCACCCCTCCACTTT. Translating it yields CASSPGTGNGNSPLHF.

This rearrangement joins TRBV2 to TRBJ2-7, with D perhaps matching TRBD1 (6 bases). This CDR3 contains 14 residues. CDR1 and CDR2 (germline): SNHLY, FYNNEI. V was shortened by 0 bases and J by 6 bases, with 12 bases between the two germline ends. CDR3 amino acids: CASSEARGRTEQYF. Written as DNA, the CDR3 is TGTGCCAGCAGTGAAGCCAGGGGCCGCACCGAGCAGTACTTC.

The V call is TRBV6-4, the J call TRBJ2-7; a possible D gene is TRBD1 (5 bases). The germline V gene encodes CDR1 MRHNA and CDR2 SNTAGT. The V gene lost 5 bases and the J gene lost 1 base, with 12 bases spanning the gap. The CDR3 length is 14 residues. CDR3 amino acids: CASSYRTESYEQYF. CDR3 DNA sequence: TGTGCCAGCAGTTACAGGACGGAATCCTACGAGCAGTACTTC.

CDR3 in amino acids: CASSAGGEQYF. CDR3 coding DNA: TGTGCCAGCAGTGCGGGTGGGGAGCAGTACTTC. J is TRBJ2-5 and V is TRBV6-1; tentatively, D is TRBD2 (5 bases). The CDR3 has 11 residues. V shed 4 bases and J shed 11 bases, with 11 bases lying between them. Germline V gives CDR1 MNHNS, CDR2 SASEGT.

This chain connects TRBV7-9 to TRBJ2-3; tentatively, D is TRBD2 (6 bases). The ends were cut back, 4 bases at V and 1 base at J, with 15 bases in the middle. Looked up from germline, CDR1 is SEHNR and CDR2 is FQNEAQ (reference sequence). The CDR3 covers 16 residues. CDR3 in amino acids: CASSSSGGTGTDTQYF. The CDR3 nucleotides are TGTGCCAGCAGCTCGTCCGGGGGTACTGGCACAGATACGCAGTATTTT.

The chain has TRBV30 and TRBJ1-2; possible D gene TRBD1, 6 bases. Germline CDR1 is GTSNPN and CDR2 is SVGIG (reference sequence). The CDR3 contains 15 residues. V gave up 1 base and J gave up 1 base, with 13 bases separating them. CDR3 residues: CAWSARRGLNYGYTF. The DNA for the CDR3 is TGTGCCTGGAGTGCACGCAGGGGCCTTAACTATGGCTACACCTTC.

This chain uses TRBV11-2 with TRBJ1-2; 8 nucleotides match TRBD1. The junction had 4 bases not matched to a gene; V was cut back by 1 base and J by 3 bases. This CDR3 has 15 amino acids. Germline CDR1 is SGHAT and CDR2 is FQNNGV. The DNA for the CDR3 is TGTGCCAGCAGCTTAGGGACAGGGCGGGACTATGGCTACACCTTC. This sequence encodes CASSLGTGRDYGYTF.

The CDR3 DNA sequence: TGCAGTGTACACAGGGGGGTTGAGCAGTTCTTC. This sequence encodes CSVHRGVEQFF. The V gene is TRBV20-1, the J gene TRBJ2-1; 8 bases fit TRBD1. Per germline, CDR1 DFQATT and CDR2 SNEGSKA (reference sequence). This CDR3 spans 11 amino acids. V trimming: 7 bases; J trimming: 9 bases; junction bases outside the gene matches: 5.

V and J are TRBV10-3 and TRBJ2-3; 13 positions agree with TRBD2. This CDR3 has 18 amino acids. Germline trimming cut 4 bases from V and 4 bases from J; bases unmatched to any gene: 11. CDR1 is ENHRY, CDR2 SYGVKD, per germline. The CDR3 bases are TGTGCCATCAGTGGTAGTTCCCAACTAGCGGGGGGGCCAGATACGCAGTATTTT. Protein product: CAISGSSQLAGGPDTQYF.

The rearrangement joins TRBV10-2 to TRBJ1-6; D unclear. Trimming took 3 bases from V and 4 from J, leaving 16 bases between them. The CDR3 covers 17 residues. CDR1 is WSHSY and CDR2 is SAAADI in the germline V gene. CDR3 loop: CASSDLTRRAYNSPLHF. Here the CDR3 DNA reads TGCGCCAGCAGTGACCTTACACGGAGAGCTTATAATTCACCCCTCCACTTT.